The sequence of this T cell receptor beta chain was determined in a study of CD4+ T cells in melanoma. General study points: Neoantigen-specific CD4+ T cells in melanoma reportedly had diverse differentiation states. CD8+ T cell, macrophage and B cell function reportedly correlated with neoantigen-specific CD4+ T cells.

V lost 1 base to trimming and J lost 2 bases, with 18 bases between them. Germline loops: CDR1 MGHRA, CDR2 YSYEKL. The CDR3 covers 19 residues. Notes on this clone: The target antigen is unknown.

Sequenced by immunoSEQ multiplex PCR; TCRdb stores in-frame clones only, minus some. The sample carries about 11,000 clones, 55% to 75% recorded once. Sequenced input: cells from a culture (not recorded whether cultured in vitro). The TCR comes from a human donor with melanoma. The genes are TRBV4-1 and TRBJ2-6; D ambiguous. CDR3 coding DNA: TGCGCCAGCAGCCAAGGTAGCTTAAGGGCACTGGCTGGGGCCAACGTCCTGACTTTC. Protein sequence: CASSQGSLRALAGANVLTF.